The rows below give T cell receptor beta chains drawn from one sample of a study of blood T cell repertoires in COVID-19. Some clones are missing from TCRdb's copy, which holds only in-frame ones; the method was immunoSEQ multiplex PCR. The table includes some 100,000 clones, about 74% detected once. The sequencing sample was made of peripheral blood. The receptors stem from an older man with acute or convalescent COVID-19. Each CDR3 is given with its conserved first and last residue. The D gene is left open where the match is weak. The size entry is marked missing in some rows and otherwise reads once, few, many or a size class.

abundance	v_gene	d_gene	j_gene	CDR3aa	CDR3nt
-	TRBV29-1	-	TRBJ1-2	CSVEEFGSSAGYTF	TGCAGCGTTGAAGAATTCGGCTCTAGCGCTGGCTACACCTTC
-	TRBV5-1	-	TRBJ1-1	CASSLPYSGNTEAFF	TGCGCCAGCAGCCTACCATATTCAGGGAACACTGAAGCTTTCTTT
-	TRBV4-1	-	TRBJ2-7	CASSQEIAVYEQYF	TGCGCCAGCAGCCAAGAGATAGCAGTTTACGAGCAGTACTTC
-	TRBV6-6	-	TRBJ1-2	CASSPRADWAGYTF	TGTGCCAGCAGTCCCAGGGCTGACTGGGCCGGCTACACCTTC
-	TRBV11-3	TRBD2	TRBJ2-1	CVSALGVAGAVYNEQFF	TGTGTCAGCGCCCTGGGGGTAGCGGGGGCCGTGTACAATGAGCAGTTCTTC
-	TRBV10-2	TRBD2	TRBJ2-1	CASRGGLAGAEQFF	TGCGCCAGCAGGGGGGGACTAGCGGGGGCGGAGCAGTTCTTC
few	TRBV12-5	-	TRBJ2-7	CASGLAGVTEQYF	TGTGCTAGTGGTTTGGCCGGGGTAACCGAGCAGTACTTC
-	TRBV24-1	-	TRBJ2-2	CATSDLPGAGELFF	TGTGCCACCAGTGATTTGCCGGGGGCCGGGGAGCTGTTTTTT
many	TRBV6-6	-	TRBJ1-2	CASSYQQGPNYGYTF	TGTGCCAGCAGTTACCAACAGGGCCCTAACTATGGCTACACCTTC
-	TRBV28	TRBD2	TRBJ2-5	CASSLWSLRGGQETQYF	TGTGCCAGCAGTTTATGGTCCCTACGGGGGGGGCAAGAGACCCAGTACTTC
few	TRBV30	TRBD1	TRBJ2-1	CAWSRTGVDEQFF	TGTGCCTGGAGCCGTACAGGGGTCGATGAGCAGTTCTTC
-	TRBV19	-	TRBJ2-7	CASSIGTGSYEQYF	TGTGCCAGTAGTATAGGAACAGGCTCCTACGAGCAGTACTTC
-	TRBV27	TRBD2	TRBJ2-1	CASSSSVAGWDEQFF	TGTGCCAGCAGTTCCTCGGTAGCGGGGTGGGATGAGCAGTTCTTC
-	TRBV6-6	TRBD2	TRBJ2-1	CASSPGGGYNEQFF	TGTGCCAGCAGTCCCGGGGGGGGCTACAATGAGCAGTTCTTC
-	TRBV29-1	-	TRBJ2-1	CSVVRASGRDNEQFF	TGCAGCGTTGTCCGAGCCAGCGGACGGGACAATGAGCAGTTCTTC
-	TRBV5-8	-	TRBJ2-6	CASRRDTPFSGANVLTF	TGTGCCAGCAGACGGGACACCCCGTTCTCTGGGGCCAACGTCCTGACTTTC
-	TRBV10-3	-	TRBJ1-2	CAIPEGDPAHGYTF	TGTGCCATCCCTGAGGGGGACCCAGCTCATGGCTACACCTTC
once	TRBV5-1	-	TRBJ2-7	CASSLAKVGAPGEQYF	TGCGCCAGCAGCTTGGCCAAGGTGGGAGCCCCTGGGGAGCAGTACTTC
-	TRBV27	-	TRBJ2-5	CASSPGTSVQETQYF	TGTGCCAGCAGTCCGGGGACTTCCGTACAAGAGACCCAGTACTTC
-	TRBV12-3/TRBV12-4	-	TRBJ1-1	CASRGANTEAFF	TGTGCCAGCAGGGGGGCAAACACTGAAGCTTTCTTT
-	TRBV29-1	TRBD2	TRBJ2-2	CSAISGVGAGELFF	TGCAGCGCCATTAGCGGGGTGGGCGCCGGGGAGCTGTTTTTT
-	TRBV13	-	TRBJ2-1	CASSEIVNNEQFF	TGTGCCAGCAGCGAGATCGTGAACAATGAGCAGTTCTTC
-	TRBV4-3	-	TRBJ1-6	CASSQATGSSYNSPLHF	TGCGCCAGCAGCCAAGCGACGGGGAGCTCCTATAATTCACCCCTCCACTTT
-	TRBV4-1	-	TRBJ2-1	CASSTGQTLFGEQFF	TGCGCCAGCAGCACTGGACAGACCCTCTTTGGTGAGCAGTTCTTC
once	TRBV6-1	TRBD1	TRBJ1-2	CASKSGDSDYGYTF	TGTGCCAGCAAATCCGGGGACAGTGACTATGGCTACACCTTC
-	TRBV30	-	TRBJ1-6	CAWSPTDRSSYNSPLHF	TGTGCCTGGAGTCCAACCGACAGGAGCTCCTATAATTCACCCCTCCACTTT
-	TRBV9	TRBD1	TRBJ2-5	CASSFRQGGETQYF	TGTGCCAGCAGCTTCAGACAGGGTGGGGAGACCCAGTACTTC
few	TRBV11-3	TRBD1	TRBJ2-2	CASSLADRVTDGELFF	TGTGCCAGCAGCTTAGCGGACAGGGTAACTGATGGGGAGCTGTTTTTT
-	TRBV5-1	TRBD2	TRBJ2-2	CASSFSGINTGELFF	TGCGCCAGCAGCTTTAGCGGGATCAACACCGGGGAGCTGTTTTTT
once	TRBV7-2	-	TRBJ1-4	CASSSNYGKLFF	TGTGCCAGCAGCTCTAACTACGGAAAACTGTTTTTT
-	TRBV29-1	-	TRBJ1-1	CSVDGRQNTEAFF	TGCAGCGTTGACGGCCGACAGAACACTGAAGCTTTCTTT
-	TRBV23-1	TRBD1	TRBJ2-7	CASRGGDRGIKEYF	TGCGCCAGCAGGGGTGGCGACAGGGGGATAAAGGAGTACTTC
-	TRBV7-8	-	TRBJ1-1	CASSVGQFTEAFF	TGTGCCAGCAGCGTCGGACAGTTCACTGAAGCTTTCTTT
-	TRBV6-5	TRBD1	TRBJ1-2	CASSYLDRARGYTF	TGTGCCAGCAGTTACCTGGACAGGGCCCGTGGCTACACCTTC
few	TRBV19	-	TRBJ1-3	CASTRSSGNTIYF	TGTGCCAGTACCAGAAGCTCTGGAAACACCATATATTTT
-	TRBV4-2	TRBD2	TRBJ2-3	CASSPSLAGRADTQYF	TGTGCCAGCAGCCCATCACTAGCGGGACGAGCAGATACGCAGTATTTT